The T cell receptor beta chain under discussion was sequenced for a study of T cell responses to AZD1222 COVID-19 vaccine. There are 17 residues in the CDR3. Per germline, CDR1 MGHRA and CDR2 YSYEKL. V lost 6 bases and J lost 0; bases outside the gene matches: 12. On this clone: Antigen: not known.

Regarding the study as a whole: Close to half of spike-specific TCRs reportedly recognize unmutated variant regions. Females made up more of the donors, who were largely white British, and clonal diversity may have come out too low. There were repertoire samples only from the period after the peak T cell response. Vaccine-associated CD4 TCRs spanned spike, dominant at 160-218 and 743-854.

Libraries were prepared by immunoSEQ multiplex PCR; TCRdb keeps only in-frame clonotypes and omits some of them. Of about 150,000 clones in the sample, 85% to 95% were seen once. This TCR was sampled from an adult who received the AZD1222 COVID-19 vaccine. This specimen was peripheral blood, taken 28 days after the second AZD1222 dose. The chain is built from TRBV4-1 and TRBJ1-1; 8 positions match TRBD1. The CDR3 bases are TGCGCCAGCAGTTTACAGGGGGTCTTCTCTATGAACACTGAAGCTTTCTTT. Its protein is CASSLQGVFSMNTEAFF.